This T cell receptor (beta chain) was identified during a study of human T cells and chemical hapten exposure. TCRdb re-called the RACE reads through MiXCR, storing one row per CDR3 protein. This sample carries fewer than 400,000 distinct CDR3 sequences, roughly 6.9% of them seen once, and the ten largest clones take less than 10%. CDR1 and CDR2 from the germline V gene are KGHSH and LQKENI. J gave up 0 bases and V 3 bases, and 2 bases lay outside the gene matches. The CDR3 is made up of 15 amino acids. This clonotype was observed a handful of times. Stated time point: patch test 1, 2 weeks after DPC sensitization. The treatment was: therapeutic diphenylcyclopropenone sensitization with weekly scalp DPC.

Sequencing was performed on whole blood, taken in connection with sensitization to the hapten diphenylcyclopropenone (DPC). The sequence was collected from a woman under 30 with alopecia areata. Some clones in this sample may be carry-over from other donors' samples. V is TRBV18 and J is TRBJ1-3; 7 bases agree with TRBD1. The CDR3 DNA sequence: TGTGCCAGCTCACCTGGGACAGTCTCTGGAAACACCATATATTTT. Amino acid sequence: CASSPGTVSGNTIYF.